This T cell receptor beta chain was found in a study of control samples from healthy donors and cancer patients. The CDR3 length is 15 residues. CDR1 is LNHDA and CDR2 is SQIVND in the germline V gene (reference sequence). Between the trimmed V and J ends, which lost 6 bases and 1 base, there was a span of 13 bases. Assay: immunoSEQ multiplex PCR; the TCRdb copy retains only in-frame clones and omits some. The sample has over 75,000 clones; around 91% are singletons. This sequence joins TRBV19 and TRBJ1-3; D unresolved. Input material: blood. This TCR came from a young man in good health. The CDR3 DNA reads TGTGCCAGTAGCCCCGGACGGTTGTCTGGAAACACCATATATTTT. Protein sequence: CASSPGRLSGNTIYF.